There are a few counts of the clone carrying this T cell receptor beta chain. Antigen specificity is unknown. In germline, CDR1 is MDHEN, CDR2 SYDVKM. Between the trimmed V and J ends, which lost 6 bases and 2 bases, there was a span of 11 bases. This CDR3 contains 14 residues. The data are from a study of siplizumab effects on memory and regulatory T cells. Notes on the study in general: Among mappable alloreactive CD4+ clones, the Treg-derived fraction averaged approximately 75% with siplizumab versus roughly 30% in controls.

Assay used: immunoSEQ multiplex PCR; TCRdb lists only in-frame clones, some missing. The sample includes 20,000 to 30,000 clones, 65% to 90% seen only once; the top ten take approximately 26%. This clonotype was obtained from a human donor in good health. Source material: memory CD4+ T cells sorted from blood. The rearrangement links TRBV28 to TRBJ1-5; D is unclear. CDR3 bases: TGTGCCAGCAGCCGACCCGGGGGCAATCAGCCCCAGCATTTT. This translates into CASSRPGGNQPQHF.